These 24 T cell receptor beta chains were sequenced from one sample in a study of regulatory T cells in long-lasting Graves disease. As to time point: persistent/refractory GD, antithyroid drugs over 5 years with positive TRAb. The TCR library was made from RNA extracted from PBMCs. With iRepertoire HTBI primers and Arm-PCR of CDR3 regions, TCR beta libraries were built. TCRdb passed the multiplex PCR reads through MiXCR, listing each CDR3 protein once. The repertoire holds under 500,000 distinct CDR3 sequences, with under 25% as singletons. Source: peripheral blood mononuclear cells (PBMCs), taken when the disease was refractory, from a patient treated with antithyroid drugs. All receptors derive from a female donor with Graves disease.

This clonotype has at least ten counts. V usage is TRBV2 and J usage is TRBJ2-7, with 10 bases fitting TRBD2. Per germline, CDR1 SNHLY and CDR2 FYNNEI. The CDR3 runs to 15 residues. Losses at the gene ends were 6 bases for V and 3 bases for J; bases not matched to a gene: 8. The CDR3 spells CASSELAGVFYEQYF. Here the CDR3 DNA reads TGTGCCAGCAGCGAGCTAGCGGGAGTATTCTACGAGCAGTACTTC.

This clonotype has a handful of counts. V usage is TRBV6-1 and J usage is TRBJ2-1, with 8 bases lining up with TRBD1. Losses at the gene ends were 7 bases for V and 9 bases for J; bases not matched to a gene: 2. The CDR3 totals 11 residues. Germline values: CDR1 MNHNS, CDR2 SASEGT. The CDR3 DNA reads TGTGCCAGCACAGGGGGCTCTGAGCAGTTCTTC. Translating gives CASTGGSEQFF.

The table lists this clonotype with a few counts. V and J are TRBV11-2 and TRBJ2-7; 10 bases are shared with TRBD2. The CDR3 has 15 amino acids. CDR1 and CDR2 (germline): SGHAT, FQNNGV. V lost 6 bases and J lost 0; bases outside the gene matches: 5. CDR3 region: CASSPGTSASYEQYF. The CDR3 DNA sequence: TGTGCCAGCAGTCCGGGGACTAGCGCCTCCTACGAGCAGTACTTC.

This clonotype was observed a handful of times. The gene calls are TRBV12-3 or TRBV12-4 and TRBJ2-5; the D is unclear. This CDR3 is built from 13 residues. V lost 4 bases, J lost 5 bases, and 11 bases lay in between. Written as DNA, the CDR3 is TGTGCCAGCAGTTCTCTTTCCAGGGAGACCCAGTACTTC. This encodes CASSSLSRETQYF.

CDR3 nucleotides: TGTGCCAGCGGCCCACGGCGGGGTGGGGCCGGGGAGCTGTTTTTT. Its translation is CASGPRRGGAGELFF. This sequence joins TRBV7-2 and TRBJ2-2; tentatively, D is TRBD2 (6 bases). The CDR3 is 15 residues long. The V gene lost 8 bases and the J gene lost 6 bases, with 19 bases spanning the gap. Germline lookup yields CDR1 SGHTA and CDR2 FQGNSA.

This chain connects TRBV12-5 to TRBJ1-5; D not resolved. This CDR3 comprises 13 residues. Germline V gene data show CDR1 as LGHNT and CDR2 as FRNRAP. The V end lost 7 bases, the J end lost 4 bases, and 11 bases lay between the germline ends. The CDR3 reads CASAPSNNQPQHF. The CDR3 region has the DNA TGTGCTAGTGCCCCGTCCAATAATCAGCCCCAGCATTTT.

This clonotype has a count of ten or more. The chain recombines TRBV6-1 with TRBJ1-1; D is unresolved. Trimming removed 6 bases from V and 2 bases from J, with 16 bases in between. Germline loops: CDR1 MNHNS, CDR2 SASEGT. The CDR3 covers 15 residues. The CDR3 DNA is TGTGCCAGCAGCCTTACCAACATTATAAACACTGAAGCTTTCTTT. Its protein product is CASSLTNIINTEAFF.

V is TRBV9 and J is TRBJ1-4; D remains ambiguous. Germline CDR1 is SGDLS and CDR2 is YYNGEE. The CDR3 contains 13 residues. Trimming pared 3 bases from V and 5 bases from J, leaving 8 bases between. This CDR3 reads CASSGLHNEKLFF. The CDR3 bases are TGTGCCAGCAGCGGACTGCACAATGAAAAACTGTTTTTT.

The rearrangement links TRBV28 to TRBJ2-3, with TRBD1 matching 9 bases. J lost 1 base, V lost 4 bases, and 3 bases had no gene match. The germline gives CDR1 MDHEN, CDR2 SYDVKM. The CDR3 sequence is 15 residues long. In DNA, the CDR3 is TGTGCCAGCAGTTCACGGACAGGGGGCACAGATACGCAGTATTTT. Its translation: CASSSRTGGTDTQYF. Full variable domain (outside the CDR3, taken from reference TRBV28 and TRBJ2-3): DVKVTQSSRYLVKRTGEKVFLECVQDMDHENMFWYRQDPGLGLRLIYFSYDVKMKEKGDIPEGYSVSREKKERFSLILESASTNQTSMYLCASSSRTGGTDTQYFGPGTRLTVL.

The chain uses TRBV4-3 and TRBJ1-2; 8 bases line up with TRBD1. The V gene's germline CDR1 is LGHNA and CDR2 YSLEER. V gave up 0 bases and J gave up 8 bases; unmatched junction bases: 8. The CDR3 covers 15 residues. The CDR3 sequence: CASSQDRGQGWGYTF. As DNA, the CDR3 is TGCGCCAGCAGCCAAGATAGAGGACAGGGCTGGGGCTACACCTTC.

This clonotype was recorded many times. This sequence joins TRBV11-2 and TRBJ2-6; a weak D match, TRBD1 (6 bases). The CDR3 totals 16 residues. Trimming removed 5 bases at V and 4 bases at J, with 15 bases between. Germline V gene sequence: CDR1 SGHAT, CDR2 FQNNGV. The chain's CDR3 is CASSNRVVSGANVLTF. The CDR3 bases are TGTGCCAGCAGCAACAGGGTTGTATCGGGGGCCAACGTCCTGACTTTC.

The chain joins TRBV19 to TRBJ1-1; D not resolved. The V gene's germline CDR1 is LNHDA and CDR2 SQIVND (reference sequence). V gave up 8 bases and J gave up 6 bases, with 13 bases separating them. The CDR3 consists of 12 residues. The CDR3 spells CASRGEPAEAFF. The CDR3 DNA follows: TGTGCCAGTCGCGGAGAGCCTGCTGAAGCTTTCTTT.

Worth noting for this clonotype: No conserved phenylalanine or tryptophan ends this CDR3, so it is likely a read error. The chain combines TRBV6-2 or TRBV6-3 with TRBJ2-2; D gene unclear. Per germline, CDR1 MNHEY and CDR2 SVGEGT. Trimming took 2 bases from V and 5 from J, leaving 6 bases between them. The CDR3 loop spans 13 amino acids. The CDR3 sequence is CASSYLSTGELFS. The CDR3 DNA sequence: TGTGCCAGCAGTTACCTGTCGACCGGGGAGCTGTTTTCT.

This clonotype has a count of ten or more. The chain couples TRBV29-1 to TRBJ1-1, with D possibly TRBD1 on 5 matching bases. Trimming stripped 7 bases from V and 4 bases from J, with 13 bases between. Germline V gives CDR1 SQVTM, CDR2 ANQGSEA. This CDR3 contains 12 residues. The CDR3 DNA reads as TGCAGCGGAGATACAGGCCTCACTGAAGCTTTCTTT. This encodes CSGDTGLTEAFF. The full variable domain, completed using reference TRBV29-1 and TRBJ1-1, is SAVISQKPSRDICQRGTSLTIQCQVDSQVTMMFWYRQQPGQSLTLIATANQGSEATYESGFVIDKFPISRPNLTFSTLTVSNMSPEDSSIYLCSGDTGLTEAFFGQGTRLTVV.

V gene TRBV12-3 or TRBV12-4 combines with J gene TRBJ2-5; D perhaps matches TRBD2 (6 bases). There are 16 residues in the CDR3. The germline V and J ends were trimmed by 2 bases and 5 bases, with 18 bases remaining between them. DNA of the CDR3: TGTGCCAGCAGTTTAATAAGTGGGATCAGCGGGGAGACCCAGTACTTC. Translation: CASSLISGISGETQYF.

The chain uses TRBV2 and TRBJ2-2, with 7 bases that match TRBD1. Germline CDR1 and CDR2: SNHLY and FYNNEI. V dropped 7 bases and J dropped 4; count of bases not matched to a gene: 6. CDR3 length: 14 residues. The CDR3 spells CASTDHRGTGELFF. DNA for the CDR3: TGTGCCAGCACCGACCACAGGGGCACCGGGGAGCTGTTTTTT.

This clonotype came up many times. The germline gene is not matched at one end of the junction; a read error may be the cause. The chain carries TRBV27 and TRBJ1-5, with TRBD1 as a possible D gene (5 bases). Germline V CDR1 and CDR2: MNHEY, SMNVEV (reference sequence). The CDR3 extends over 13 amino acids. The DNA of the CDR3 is TGTGCCAGCCCCCCGGCAGGGAATCTGCCCCAGCATTTT. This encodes CASPPAGNLPQHF.

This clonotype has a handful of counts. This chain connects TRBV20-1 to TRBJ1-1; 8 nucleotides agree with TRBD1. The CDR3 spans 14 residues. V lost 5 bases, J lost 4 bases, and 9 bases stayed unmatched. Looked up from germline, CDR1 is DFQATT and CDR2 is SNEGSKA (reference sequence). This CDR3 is CSALWTGRVTEAFF. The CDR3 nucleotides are TGCAGTGCTCTATGGACAGGGAGGGTCACTGAAGCTTTCTTT.

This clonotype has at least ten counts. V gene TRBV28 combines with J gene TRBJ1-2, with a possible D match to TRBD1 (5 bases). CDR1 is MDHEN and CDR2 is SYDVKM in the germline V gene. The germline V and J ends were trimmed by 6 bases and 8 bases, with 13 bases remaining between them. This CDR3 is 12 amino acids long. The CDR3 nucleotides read TGTGCCAGCAGAGAAGGGGCGCGAGGCTACACCTTC. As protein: CASREGARGYTF.

The CDR3: CSALEGNQPQHF. In nucleotides, the CDR3 is TGCAGTGCTTTGGAGGGCAATCAGCCCCAGCATTTT. The rearrangement uses TRBV20-1 and TRBJ1-5; D not certain. This CDR3 spans 12 amino acids. The germline V gene encodes CDR1 DFQATT and CDR2 SNEGSKA (reference sequence). V lost 5 bases, J lost 2 bases, and 7 bases lay in between.

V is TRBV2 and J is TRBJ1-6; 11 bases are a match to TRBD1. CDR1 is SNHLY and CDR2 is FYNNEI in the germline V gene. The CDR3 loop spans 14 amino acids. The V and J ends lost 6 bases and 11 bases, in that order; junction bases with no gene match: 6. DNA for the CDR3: TGTGCCAGCAGCCGGGACAGGGGGTATGCACCCCTCCACTTT. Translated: CASSRDRGYAPLHF. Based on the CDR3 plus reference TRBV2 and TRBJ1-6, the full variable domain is EPEVTQTPSHQVTQMGQEVILRCVPISNHLYFYWYRQILGQKVEFLVSFYNNEISEKSEIFDDQFSVERPDGSNFTLKIRSTKLEDSAMYFCASSRDRGYAPLHFGNGTRLTVT.

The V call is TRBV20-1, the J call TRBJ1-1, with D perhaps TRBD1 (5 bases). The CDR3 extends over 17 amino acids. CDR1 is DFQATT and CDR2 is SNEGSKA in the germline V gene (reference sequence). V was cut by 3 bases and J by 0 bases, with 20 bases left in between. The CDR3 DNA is TGCAGTGCTAGGCACCAAAAGGGACCCGCCCTGAACACTGAAGCTTTCTTT. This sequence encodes CSARHQKGPALNTEAFF.

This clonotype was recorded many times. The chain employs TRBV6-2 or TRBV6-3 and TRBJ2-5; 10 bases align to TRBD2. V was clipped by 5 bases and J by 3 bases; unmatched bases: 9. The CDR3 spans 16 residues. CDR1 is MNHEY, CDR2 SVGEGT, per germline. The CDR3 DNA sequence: TGTGCCAGCAGTGAATTCTGGCTAGCGGGAGAAGAGACCCAGTACTTC. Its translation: CASSEFWLAGEETQYF.

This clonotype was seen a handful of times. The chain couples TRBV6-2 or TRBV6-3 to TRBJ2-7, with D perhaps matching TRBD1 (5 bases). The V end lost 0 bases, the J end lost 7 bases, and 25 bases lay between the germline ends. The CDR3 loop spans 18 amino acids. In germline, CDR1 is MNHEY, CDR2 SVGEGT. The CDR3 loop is CASSYSTAGFRGRREQYF. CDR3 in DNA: TGTGCCAGCAGTTACTCCACGGCAGGGTTCCGCGGCAGAAGAGAGCAGTACTTC.